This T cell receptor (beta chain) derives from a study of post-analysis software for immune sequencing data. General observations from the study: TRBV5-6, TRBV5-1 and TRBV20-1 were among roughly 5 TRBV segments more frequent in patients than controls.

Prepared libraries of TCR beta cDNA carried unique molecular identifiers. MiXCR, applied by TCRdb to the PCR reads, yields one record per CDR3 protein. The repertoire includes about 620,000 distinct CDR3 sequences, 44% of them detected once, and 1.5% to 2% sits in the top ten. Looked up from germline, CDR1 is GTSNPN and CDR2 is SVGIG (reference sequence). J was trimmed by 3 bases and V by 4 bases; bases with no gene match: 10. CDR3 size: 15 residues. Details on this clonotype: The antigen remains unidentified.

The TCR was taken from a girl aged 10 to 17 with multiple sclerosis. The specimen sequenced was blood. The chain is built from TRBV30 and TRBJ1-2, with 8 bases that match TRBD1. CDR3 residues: CAWTPADRAYYGYTF. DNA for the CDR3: TGTGCCTGGACCCCAGCGGACAGGGCCTACTATGGCTACACCTTC.